The clone carrying this T cell receptor (beta chain) was counted a few times. Its matching antigen is unknown. The CDR3 sequence is 15 residues long. V was pared by 2 bases and J by 7 bases, with 12 bases between. CDR1 is MGHRA and CDR2 is YSYEKL in the germline V gene. From 5'RACE with constant-segment primers came TCR alpha and TCR beta cDNA libraries that carried sample barcodes and UMIs. TCRdb re-called the 5' RACE reads with MiXCR, one entry per CDR3 protein. Of 450,000 or so distinct CDR3 sequences listed, about 20% are singletons. These data are taken from a study of T-cell memory formation after mild COVID-19. Overall study context: Each donor largely had its own TCR clusters.

Study outcomes and limitations: CD8+ contracting clones occupied EMRA, while CD4+ ones occupied mainly CM and EM.

The TCR sequence derives from an adult woman who had mild COVID-19 (a few samples of this study predate the infection). Cell type and time point are not known. Sequenced: PBMCs or a T cell subset sorted from them (not recorded which). This chain joins TRBV4-1 and TRBJ1-6; D possibly corresponds to TRBD1 (5 bases). CDR3 DNA: TGCGCCAGCAGCCAAATGGGGGGGTTCAATTCACCCCTCCACTTT. Translated, it gives CASSQMGGFNSPLHF.